This T cell receptor beta chain came from a study of shared clonotypes between healthy human individuals (dated by TCRdb to 2018 to 2021). As for the study more broadly: A few men and a couple of women, aged 18 to 49 years, made up the cohort. For each donor, three plates each were used for CD4 naive and CD4 memory, two plates were used for CD8 naive, and one plate was used for CD8 memory. Blood TCR repertoires of roughly five healthy adults were deeply sequenced to estimate repertoire size and the extent of clonotype sharing between individuals. To increase sequencing depth and limit assay-specific biases, different laboratories used diverse techniques to prepare libraries and sequence TCR repertoires. Between about 0.8 and 9 billion PBMCs per donor were obtained by leukapheresis.

A word on this clone: This clone's antigen is unknown. It has no much larger one-base neighbor in the sample; base qualities were not kept.

CD8 naive samples consisted of CD45RO-negative cells that were positively selected for CCR7, yielding a CD45RA+CCR7+ population without TemRA cells. Donors were healthy HIV-negative adults with no recently reported acute infections or vaccinations. Every donor was a Caucasian adult residing in Nashville, Tennessee, USA. Blood was collected by leukapheresis, and PBMCs were isolated by Ficoll-Histopaque density gradient centrifugation and then cryopreserved in liquid nitrogen vapor phase. Analytical flow cytometry was used to check the purity and quantity of every magnetically sorted T cell population. Each sorted fraction had its genomic DNA isolated and then quantified by UV absorbance on a Nanodrop 2000c. The study at large found these results: Rarefaction of sorted-subset datasets indicated incomplete sequencing despite the large sequencing depth. Pairwise subsampling indicated that sequencing depth was expected to affect the degree of clonotype sharing among donors. Higher generation probabilities were observed for clonotypes shared by all four sorted-subset donors than for non-shared clonotypes. Sampling was limited to blood, and TCR repertoires in tissue likely differ from TCR repertoires in blood. The small number of donors limited the genetic and exposure-history diversity represented. Across a handful of donors, around 5% of naive CD4, 3.5% of naive CD8, 2.3% of memory CD4, and about 0.44% of memory CD8 clonotypes were shared. Larger estimated clonotype richness was generally found for naive subsets than for memory subsets.

The germline ends are 9 bases apart after V is trimmed by 5 bases and J by 2 bases. The germline V gene encodes CDR1 MNHEY and CDR2 SMNVEV (reference sequence). The cysteine opens and the phenylalanine closes a CDR3 of 13 amino acids. The entry retains the CDR3 DNA only, 39 bases that are in frame from base 1. Using the deep immunoSEQ assay, multiplex PCR amplified TCR CDR3 regions from genomic DNA. Extracted genomic DNA from each cell subset was spread evenly across all wells of several immunoSEQ 96-well plates, with each plate serving as a replicate. Each replicate PCR for sorted subsets received around 210 ng genomic DNA, equal to roughly 29,000 T cell genomes. Purified libraries were quantified with a Qubit 3.0 fluorometer, sized on a Bioanalyzer 2100, and re-quantified with the KAPA Library Quantification kit. Every immunoSEQ 96-well plate was sequenced on a separate single-read 150-cycle Illumina NextSeq 550 flow cell. For the original study's pipeline: The immunoSEQ output contained only junctional sequences without quality scores, so filtering could not match that applied to full-length reads. Sequences were annotated with PyIR, a Python wrapper for IgBLAST v1.9, and V/J genes and CDR3 were assigned using IMGT germline references. Any read was removed if the V/J assignment was weak (E-value above 1e-6), the CDR3 was missing, or the read contained stop codons, out-of-frame junctions, or ambiguous translated residues. V3J clonotypes were defined as sequences sharing the same inferred V gene, J gene, and CDR3 amino acid sequence. Percentage overlap between repertoires was computed as shared unique clonotypes divided by the size of the smaller repertoire. RTK rarefaction, the Chao1 estimator, and Recon v2.1 estimates of unobserved clonotypes were used to assess repertoire richness. Generation probabilities were computed with OLGA for all TCRbeta clonotypes obtained by the gDNA method from a few donors. Here the immuneACCESS table is served through TCRdb, limited to in-frame sequences with V and J called. Missing clones are a known gap in these copies; in checked studies unresolved V genes cover under half, and the rest lacks a known reason. The V and J calls and clone size are taken from that table; D and trimming were inferred from the DNA. The table for this sample lists millions of clones; about 95% of them were counted only once. Clones ranked in the top ten supply 1.1% of the sample.

Material: naive CD8+ T cells sorted from blood. According to the study, the label for this sample's cell subset or site signals: CD45RA+CCR7+. This chain is built from TRBV27 and TRBJ1-2; TRBD1 is perhaps the D gene, given 5 matching bases. The receptor was derived from a man younger than 35 in good health. The DNA is TGTGCCAGCAGTCCGGGGGAGAACTATGGCTACACCTTC. Its protein reads: CASSPGENYGYTF.